This is a list of T cell receptor beta chains from one sample in a study of beta chain features in type 1 diabetes. Clones were read by immunoSEQ multiplex PCR, and TCRdb kept only the in-frame ones, dropping some. The data show under 90,000 clones, with roughly 31% seen just once and over 0.35% held by the top ten. Sequences were obtained from stem cell memory CD4+ T cells from blood. The receptors were sampled from a woman younger than 35 in good health. CDR3s include the opening cysteine and the closing phenylalanine or tryptophan. Fields, in order: V gene, J gene, clone size, D gene, CDR3 DNA, CDR3 protein. The D gene is left open where the match is weak. Clone size is stated in some rows and not others, as once, few, many or a class when expanded.

TRBV6-5,TRBJ2-5,NA,NA,TGTGCCAGCACCGAAGCGGGCCGGGAGACCCAGTACTTC,CASTEAGRETQYF
TRBV4-1,TRBJ1-5,NA,NA,TGCGCCAGCAGCGAAGCGCAGGGCTATAGCAATCAGCCCCAGCATTTT,CASSEAQGYSNQPQHF
TRBV9,TRBJ2-7,NA,TRBD2,TGTGCCAGCAGCGTAGGGACTAGCGGGGCCCGGGAGCAGTACTTC,CASSVGTSGAREQYF
TRBV29-1,TRBJ2-7,few,NA,TGCAGCGTTAGCCTCCGGGTCCCCGAGGAGCAGTACTTC,CSVSLRVPEEQYF
TRBV19,TRBJ1-5,NA,NA,TGTGCCAGTATTTCGGCCGGGGGAGGCCCCCAGCATTTT,CASISAGGGPQHF
TRBV6-5,TRBJ2-7,NA,NA,TGTGCCAGCAGGGAGCGGCGATCCTCCTACGAGCAGTACTTC,CASRERRSSYEQYF
TRBV5-6,TRBJ1-1,NA,NA,TGTGCCAGCAGCTTGGCGAGGGCCAGGGAGGCGGGTGAAGCTTTCTTT,CASSLARAREAGEAFF
TRBV7-9,TRBJ1-1,NA,NA,TGTGCCAGCAGCCCACACGGACAGAGTGAAGCTTTCTTT,CASSPHGQSEAFF
TRBV2,TRBJ1-5,once,TRBD1,TGTGCCAGCAGTTCCCCGTCACAGGGGGCCGGGCAGCCCCAGCATTTT,CASSSPSQGAGQPQHF
TRBV19,TRBJ2-7,NA,TRBD1,TGTGCCAGTAGGGCAGGGACAGCGCCACTCTACGAGCAGTACTTC,CASRAGTAPLYEQYF
TRBV19,TRBJ1-2,few,NA,TGTGCCAGTAGTACGCTGGCGGGGGTAGAAAACTATGGCTACACCTTC,CASSTLAGVENYGYTF
TRBV18,TRBJ1-5,NA,TRBD1,TGTGCCAGCTCTCAAGGACAGGGAACCAATCAGCCCCAGCATTTT,CASSQGQGTNQPQHF